The 9 T cell receptor beta chains listed next were all sequenced from one sample in a study of cytomegalovirus exposure and HLA in healthy donors. The study ran its PCR with 60 Vbeta and 13 Jbeta primers. The assay was immunoSEQ multiplex PCR, and TCRdb's table has in-frame clones only and misses some. The sample includes under 200,000 clones, over 70% seen only once; the top ten take about 2.9%. Source material: PBMCs. These receptors were taken from a female donor in good health and CMV-seronegative.

This clone was counted once. The rearrangement links TRBV19 to TRBJ2-1, with 10 bases that match TRBD2. CDR3 size: 16 residues. The J segment lost 7 bases and the V segment lost 7 bases, leaving 13 bases of the junction unmatched. Per germline, CDR1 LNHDA and CDR2 SQIVND (reference sequence). The CDR3 bases are TGTGCCAGTAAGTGGAAAGCGGGAGGGCGATCGAATGAGCAGTTCTTC. It codes for CASKWKAGGRSNEQFF. The entire variable domain, with the rest obtained from reference TRBV19 and TRBJ2-1, is as follows: DGGITQSPKYLFRKEGQNVTLSCEQNLNHDAMYWYRQDPGQGLRLIYYSQIVNDFQKGDIAEGYSVSREKKESFPLTVTSAQKNPTAFYLCASKWKAGGRSNEQFFGPGTRLTVL.

This chain uses TRBV21-1 with TRBJ1-5; TRBD1, the table's D call, was not compared with the DNA. TRBV21-1 is a documented pseudogene. The CDR3 is 15 amino acids. The CDR3: CASSKTTGSGQPQHF. The CDR3 nucleotides are TGTGCCAGCAGCAAGACGACAGGGTCGGGACAGCCCCAGCATTTT.

The chain joins TRBV18 to TRBJ1-2; TRBD1 matches at 8 bases. The CDR3 has 13 amino acids. V was pared by 3 bases and J by 8 bases, with 5 bases of the junction left unmatched. Germline-derived CDR1 and CDR2 are KGHSH and LQKENI. The CDR3 here is CASSPQGAEGYTF. The CDR3 DNA sequence: TGTGCCAGCTCACCGCAGGGGGCTGAAGGCTACACCTTC.

This clone came up once. The rearrangement joins TRBV5-1 to TRBJ2-2; TRBD2 aligns across 14 bases. V was pared by 2 bases and J by 1 base, with 1 base of the junction left unmatched. This CDR3 is 17 amino acids long. Germline-derived CDR1 and CDR2 are SGHRS and YFSETQ. CDR3 sequence: CASSLGLAGGNTGELFF. CDR3 nucleotide sequence: TGCGCCAGCAGCTTAGGACTAGCGGGAGGGAACACCGGGGAGCTGTTTTTT.

This clone was detected a few times. The chain joins TRBV13 to TRBJ1-1, with no clear D. V lost 2 bases and J 0 bases, leaving 7 bases between the germline ends. The CDR3 covers 14 residues. Germline V gives CDR1 PRHDT, CDR2 FYEKMQ (reference sequence). This CDR3 is CASSLQRVNTEAFF. The CDR3 nucleotides read TGTGCCAGCAGCTTACAGCGGGTGAACACTGAAGCTTTCTTT. Drawing the rest from reference TRBV13 and TRBJ1-1, the complete variable domain is AAGVIQSPRHLIKEKRETATLKCYPIPRHDTVYWYQQGPGQDPQFLISFYEKMQSDKGSIPDRFSAQQFSDYHSELNMSSLELGDSALYFCASSLQRVNTEAFFGQGTRLTVV.

The rearrangement uses TRBV5-4 and TRBJ2-2; TRBD2 aligns across 14 bases. The CDR3 extends over 17 amino acids. J gave up 7 bases and V 4 bases, and 9 bases lay outside the gene matches. Per germline, CDR1 SGHNT and CDR2 YYREEE (reference sequence). CDR3 in DNA: TGTGCCAGCAGCAAGGGACTAGCGGGGGACCCTGGCGGGGAGCTGTTTTTT. Amino acid sequence: CASSKGLAGDPGGELFF.

This chain links TRBV7-9 with TRBJ1-5, with D possibly being TRBD1 (5 bases). The V and J ends lost 3 bases and 1 base respectively, with 13 bases between them. CDR3 length: 16 residues. The germline gives CDR1 SEHNR, CDR2 FQNEAQ (reference sequence). The DNA of the CDR3 is TGTGCCAGCAGCTTCCAGGGCGGCAGGAGCAATCAGCCCCAGCATTTT. This codes for CASSFQGGRSNQPQHF.

The CDR3 sequence: CASSLLGLAGVSGELFF. In DNA, the CDR3 is TGTGCCAGCAGCCTCTTAGGGCTAGCGGGAGTAAGCGGGGAGCTGTTTTTT. The V call is TRBV11-2, the J call TRBJ2-2; 10 nucleotides align to TRBD2. After removal of 5 bases from V and 7 bases from J, the junction contained 13 bases not matched to a gene. The CDR3 has 17 residues. From germline, CDR1 is SGHAT and CDR2 FQNNGV.

This sequence joins TRBV9 and TRBJ2-1; 11 nucleotides align to TRBD2. Trimming removed 4 bases from V and 7 bases from J; junction bases left unmatched: 7. The CDR3 covers 15 residues. Germline V gene lookup returns CDR1 SGDLS and CDR2 YYNGEE. Written as DNA, the CDR3 is TGTGCCAGCAGCACACCGGGACTAGCGGAAAATGAGCAGTTCTTC. Encoded protein: CASSTPGLAENEQFF.